This T cell receptor (beta chain) was captured by sequencing in a study of OX40 agonist ivuxolimab in advanced cancers. Looking at the study overall: The study treated patients with ivuxolimab, an agonistic anti-OX40 (CD134) antibody. The group had a mean age of around 60 years, ranged from roughly 23 to 79, and was 75% to 85% male.

General study points: Researchers report that CD8+ T cells had, on average, more expanded clones than CD4+.

Using immunoSEQ multiplex PCR, the repertoire was profiled, and TCRdb retains in-frame clones only, with some absent. The data show tens of thousands of clones, about 85% seen once. Only a few counts were recorded for this clone. Its antigen is currently unknown. The germline V gene encodes CDR1 MNHEY and CDR2 SVGAGI. The CDR3 length is 13 residues. Trimming cost V 6 bases and J 7 bases, with 15 bases left between them. This chain connects TRBV6-5 to TRBJ1-2, with D tentatively TRBD1 (6 bases). This receptor was obtained from an adult with an advanced solid tumor such as melanoma, head and neck, liver or kidney cancer. The input for sequencing was CD4+ or CD8+ T cells sorted from blood, taken in a trial of the OX40 agonist ivuxolimab. The CDR3 nucleotides are TGTGCCAGCAGGTCAACAGGGACCTCTGGCTACACCTTC. Amino acids: CASRSTGTSGYTF.